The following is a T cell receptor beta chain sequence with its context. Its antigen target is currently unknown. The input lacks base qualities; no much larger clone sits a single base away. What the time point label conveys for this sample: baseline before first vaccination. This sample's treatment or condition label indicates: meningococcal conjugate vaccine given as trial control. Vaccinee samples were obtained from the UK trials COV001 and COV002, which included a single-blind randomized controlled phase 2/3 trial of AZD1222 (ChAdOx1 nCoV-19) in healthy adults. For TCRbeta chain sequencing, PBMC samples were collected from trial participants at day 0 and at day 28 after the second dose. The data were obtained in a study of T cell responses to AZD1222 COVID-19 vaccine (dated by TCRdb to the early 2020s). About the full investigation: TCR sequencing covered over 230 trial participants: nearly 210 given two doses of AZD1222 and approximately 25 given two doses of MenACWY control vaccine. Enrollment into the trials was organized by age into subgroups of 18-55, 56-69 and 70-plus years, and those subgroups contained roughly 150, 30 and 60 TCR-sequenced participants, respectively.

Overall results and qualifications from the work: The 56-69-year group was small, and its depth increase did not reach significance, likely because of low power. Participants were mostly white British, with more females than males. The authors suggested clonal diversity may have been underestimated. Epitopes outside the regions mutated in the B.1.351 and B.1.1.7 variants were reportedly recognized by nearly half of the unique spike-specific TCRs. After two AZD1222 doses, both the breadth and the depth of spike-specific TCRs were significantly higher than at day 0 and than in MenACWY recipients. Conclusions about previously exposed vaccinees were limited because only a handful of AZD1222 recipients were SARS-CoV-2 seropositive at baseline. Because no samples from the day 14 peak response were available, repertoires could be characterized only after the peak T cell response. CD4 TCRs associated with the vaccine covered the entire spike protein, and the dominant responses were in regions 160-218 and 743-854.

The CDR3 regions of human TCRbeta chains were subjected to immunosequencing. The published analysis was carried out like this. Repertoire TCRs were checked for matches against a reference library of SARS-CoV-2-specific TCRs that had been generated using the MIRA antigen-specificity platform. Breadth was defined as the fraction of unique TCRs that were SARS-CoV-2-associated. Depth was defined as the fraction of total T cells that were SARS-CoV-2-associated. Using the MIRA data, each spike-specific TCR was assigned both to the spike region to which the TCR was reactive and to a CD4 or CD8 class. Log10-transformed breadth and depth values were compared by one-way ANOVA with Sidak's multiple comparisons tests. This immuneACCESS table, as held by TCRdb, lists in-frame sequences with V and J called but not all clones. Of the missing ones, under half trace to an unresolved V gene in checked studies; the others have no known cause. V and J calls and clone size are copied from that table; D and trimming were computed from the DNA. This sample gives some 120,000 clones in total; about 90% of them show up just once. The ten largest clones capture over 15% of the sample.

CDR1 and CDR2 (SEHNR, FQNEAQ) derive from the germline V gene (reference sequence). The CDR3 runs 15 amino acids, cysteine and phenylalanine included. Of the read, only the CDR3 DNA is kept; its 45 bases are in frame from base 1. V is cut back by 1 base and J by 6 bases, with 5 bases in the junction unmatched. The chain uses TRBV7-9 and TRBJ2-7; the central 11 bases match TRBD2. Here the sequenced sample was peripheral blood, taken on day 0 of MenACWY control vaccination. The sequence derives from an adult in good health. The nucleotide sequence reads TGTGCCAGCAGCTTAGGTACTAGCGGGAGTTTCGAGCAGTACTTC. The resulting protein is CASSLGTSGSFEQYF.